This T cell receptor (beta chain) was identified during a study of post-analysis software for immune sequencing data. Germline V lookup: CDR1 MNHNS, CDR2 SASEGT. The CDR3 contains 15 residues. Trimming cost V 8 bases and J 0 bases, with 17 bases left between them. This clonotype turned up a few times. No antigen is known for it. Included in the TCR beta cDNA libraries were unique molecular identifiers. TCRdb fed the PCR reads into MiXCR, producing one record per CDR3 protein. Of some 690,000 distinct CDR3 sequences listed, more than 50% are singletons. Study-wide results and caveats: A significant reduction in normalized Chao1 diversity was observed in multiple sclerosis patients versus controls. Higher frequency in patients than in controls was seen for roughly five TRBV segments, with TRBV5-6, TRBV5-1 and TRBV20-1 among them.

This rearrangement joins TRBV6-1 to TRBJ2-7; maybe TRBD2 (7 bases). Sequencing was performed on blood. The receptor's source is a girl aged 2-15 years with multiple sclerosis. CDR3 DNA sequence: TGTGCCAGCGGGGGGGCACTAGCGTTCTCCTACGAGCAGTACTTC. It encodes CASGGALAFSYEQYF.